This T cell receptor beta chain originates from a study of cytomegalovirus exposure and HLA in healthy donors. Study-wide points: Most observed TCR sequences were rare, whereas some public TCRs were detected in many donors.

This table comes from immunoSEQ multiplex PCR, and its TCRdb copy is limited to in-frame clones, with some not included. The data show approximately 220,000 clones, about 89% seen once. The CDR3 has 13 amino acids. The ends lost 4 bases at V and 7 bases at J; junction bases unmatched: 4. Germline loops: CDR1 MNHNS, CDR2 SASEGT. In the case of this clone: Its antigen is unidentified.

Sequencing was carried out using PBMCs. The clonotype comes from a woman younger than 30 in good health and CMV-seronegative. This chain connects TRBV6-1 to TRBJ1-5; TRBD1 matches at 7 bases. The CDR3 region is CASSGRGRQPQHF. The CDR3 coding sequence is TGTGCCAGCAGTGGGAGGGGGCGGCAGCCCCAGCATTTT.